This T cell receptor (beta chain) emerged from a study of regulatory T cells in long-lasting Graves disease (dated by TCRdb to the early 2020s). As for the study more broadly: In the newly diagnosed Graves' disease group, patients had been taking antithyroid drugs for less than 3 months. Persistent Graves' disease patients were compared with newly diagnosed Graves' disease patients by peripheral blood TCR sequencing and RNA sequencing. The study took place in China and was registered as a clinical trial. TCR sequencing covered around 13 persistent and 20 or so newly diagnosed Graves' disease patients, some 35 samples in total.

In regard to this clonotype: Its target antigen remains unknown. Qualities for individual bases were not recorded, and no much larger clone is one base off.

To prepare the library, multiplex PCR was applied. Instrument on record: Illumina HiSeq 4000. CDR3 regions were amplified by Arm-PCR with iRepertoire HTBI primers to construct TCR beta libraries. Gel purification was performed on PCR products prior to sequencing. Regarding the original processing steps: Gene usage analysis of CDR3 amino acid clonotypes used the 55 to 65 TRBV and around 14 TRBJ segments found across samples. COPE and FqMerger were used to merge filtered high-quality paired reads into contigs. BLAST was used to align contigs to IMGT TRBV, TRBD and TRBJ reference genes, with CDR3 defined following IMGT. Any clonotype with a frequency above 0.1% was counted as a highly expanded clone. Shannon entropy served as the measure of repertoire diversity, while the Gini coefficient captured V-J evenness. A clonotype found in more than one individual was treated as public. The raw public reads went through TCRdb reprocessing: fastp at Q25, MiXCR clone calling, in-frame beta chains kept. Rows are unified per CDR3 protein, each entry keeping the most common DNA and genes. TCRdb's processing, not the authors' own work, is the source of the V and J calls. Recorded for this sample are about 610,000 distinct CDR3 sequences; 15% to 20% of them occurred a single time. The top ten constitute 12% of the sample.

Per the publication, the time point label means: newly diagnosed GD, antithyroid drugs for less than 3 months. For both TCR sequencing and RNA sequencing, RNA was extracted from PBMCs in TRIzol. Graves' disease was diagnosed according to American Thyroid Association guidelines. Patients were recruited from an endocrinology department in Xi'an, China. Each patient gave roughly 8.4 milliliters of peripheral blood, collected in an EDTA anticoagulant tube. Ficoll Paque Plus density gradient separation was used to isolate PBMCs, and no further T cell sorting was done. An Agilent 2100 Bioanalyzer and agarose gel were used to check RNA quality, while a NanoDrop 2000 measured RNA concentration. CDR1 is given as SQVTM and CDR2 as ANQGSEA, both from the germline V gene. V and J lose 0 bases and 14 bases, and a span of 16 bases separates them. The CDR3 covers 12 residues, taking in both the cysteine and the phenylalanine. Only the CDR3 DNA is retained, 36 bases long and in frame from the first base.

Summary of the overall study and its limitations: TRBV28, TRBJ1-2 and TRBJ2-5 were preferentially used in persistent disease, while TRBV20-1 and TRBJ2-1 were favored in newly diagnosed disease. The study examined only peripheral blood because the primary lesion, thyroid tissue, could not be accessed. More public clonotypes were shared among persistent patients (over 2,500) than among newly diagnosed patients (just under 1,000). Sequencing and analysis were restricted to the TCR beta chain. As a limitation, the authors acknowledged that the small sample size may reduce accuracy. Compared with newly diagnosed patients, patients with persistent Graves' disease had lower TCR Shannon entropy and fewer highly expanded clones, which suggests clonal expansion.

The same specimen was also included in a second study, on T cells in Graves' hyperthyroidism and ophthalmopathy. As the second paper documents: A patient counted as having stable Graves' hyperthyroidism if no progression to ophthalmopathy occurred over 18 months of follow-up. Hyperthyroidism patients were newly diagnosed, with disease duration under 2 months, and aged 18 to 65 years. Patients with uncontrolled infections, other autoimmune diseases, pregnancy or lactation were excluded. Diagnoses were based on clinical symptoms, serum thyroxine and TRAb, thyroid ultrasound and orbital computed tomography. For the first round of RT-PCR on the TCR CDR3, the HTBI primer set was used together with the Qiagen OneStep RT-PCR kit. Blood samples also contained most of the expanded thyroid clonotypes (frequency above 0.001), which suggests that blood repertoires may reflect thyroid immune responses. In cross-validation, a model built on a 13 V-J signature told ophthalmopathy apart from stable hyperthyroidism with approximately 90% sensitivity and roughly 82% specificity, and in testing the same model reached 80%/75%. In validation, progression to ophthalmopathy was predicted by the model with roughly 71% sensitivity and about 72% specificity, a median of approximately 6.5 months before onset. TCR V-J signatures able to tell the groups apart were searched for in a discovery cohort of 100 or so patients, of whom roughly 42 had Graves' ophthalmopathy and under 65 had stable Graves' hyperthyroidism. Whether ophthalmopathy could be predicted prospectively was tested in an independent validation cohort made up of roughly 19 hyperthyroidism patients plus 17 patients who later progressed to ophthalmopathy. The roughly 94 discovery patients were randomly divided into training and test sets at a 7:3 ratio. Thyroid tissue and blood T-cell repertoires from about six Graves' hyperthyroidism patients were also compared in the study. After blood sampling, hyperthyroidism patients were treated with methimazole at a starting dose of 30 mg daily, and ophthalmopathy patients were treated with high-dose intravenous methylprednisolone. Libraries were constructed in a second round of multiplex PCR, after which size selection and purification were performed. Paired-end sequencing of the libraries was performed with 100 bp reads on an Illumina HiSeq2000. SOAPnuke was used to process the raw data, with reads discarded if the reads contained adapters or uncalled bases, had a mean Phred below 15, or lacked an exact constant-primer or identifier match. COPE v1.2.5 was used to merge high-quality paired reads, and clonotypes were defined as unique nucleotide sequences. MiTCR v1.1 was used to align clonotypes to the IMGT TRBV, TRBD and TRBJ reference segments. Analysis was restricted to V-J combinations with a frequency above 0.0001, which covered about 99% of repertoires. A TCS score was defined as the ratio of F50 (clonal expansion) to E x V (chaos), with BLOSUM62-based TCRdist applied between CDR3 peptides within each V-J. Welch's t-statistics and random forest reduced several hundred V-J features to about 13, which were used in a naive Bayes classifier (R e1071). No statistical method was used to fix the sample size in advance, and group allocation was not hidden from the investigators. According to the paper, TCR Vbeta CDR3 sequencing was carried out on 135 peripheral blood samples, which came from 40 to 45 ophthalmopathy, around 75 hyperthyroidism and roughly 17 progressor patients.

This sequence originates from a man aged 18-30 years with Graves disease. Donor details come from another sample of the same person, matched by shared clones. This sample comprised peripheral blood mononuclear cells (PBMCs), obtained at new diagnosis, from a patient treated with antithyroid drugs. The V and J genes are TRBV29-1 and TRBJ1-2; no D segment can be confidently identified. For the CDR3, the sequence is CSVEDHSYLGTF. Read as DNA, the sequence is TGCAGCGTTGAAGATCATAGCTACCTGGGGACCTTC.